This T cell receptor (beta chain) derives from a study of technical replicates of blood from a handful of donors. The protocol was immunoSEQ multiplex PCR, while the TCRdb copy is restricted to in-frame clones and leaves out a portion. The sample lists more than 65,000 clones; 91% were seen once. The CDR3 covers 12 residues. CDR1 MNHEY and CDR2 SVGAGI come from the germline V gene. Trimming took 6 bases from V and 4 from J, leaving 7 bases between them. V is TRBV6-5 and J is TRBJ2-1; no clear D gene. Sequencing was performed on T cells isolated from PBMCs. The clonotype comes from a human donor in good health. Some clones in this sample may be carry-over from other donors' samples. CDR3 loop: CASRSTYNEQFF. The CDR3 nucleotides are TGTGCCAGCAGATCCACTTACAATGAGCAGTTCTTC.